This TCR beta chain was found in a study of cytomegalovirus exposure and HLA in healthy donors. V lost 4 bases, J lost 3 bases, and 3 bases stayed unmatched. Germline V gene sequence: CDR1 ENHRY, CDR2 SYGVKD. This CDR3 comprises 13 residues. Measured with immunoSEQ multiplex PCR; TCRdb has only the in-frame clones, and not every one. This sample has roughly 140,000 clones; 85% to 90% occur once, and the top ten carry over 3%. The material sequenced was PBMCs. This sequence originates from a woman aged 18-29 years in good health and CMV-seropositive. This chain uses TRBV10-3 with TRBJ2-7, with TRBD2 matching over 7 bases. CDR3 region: CAISAGGFYEQYF. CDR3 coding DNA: TGTGCCATCAGTGCGGGGGGATTCTACGAGCAGTACTTC.